Listed here are 15 T cell receptor beta chains from one sample, sequenced in a study of T cell repertoires in cytomegalovirus infection. No antigen is known for these receptors. TCRdb re-called the reads with MiXCR, one entry per CDR3 protein. The sample contains hundreds of thousands of distinct CDR3 sequences, under 40% of which appear only once. Sequences were derived from cultured CD8+ T cells from PBMCs, sampled from culture after CMV antigen stimulation. The receptors were gathered from a human donor in good health (CMV status not recorded). Some clones in this sample may be carry-over from other donors' samples.

This clonotype was counted only a few times. Written as DNA, the CDR3 is TGTGCCAGCATCCTGTGGGGGGACAATGAGCAGTTCTTC. Protein: CASILWGDNEQFF. The chain is built from TRBV5-5 and TRBJ2-1; possibly TRBD2 for D (6 bases). Germline loops: CDR1 SGHKS, CDR2 YYEKEE (reference sequence). The CDR3 totals 13 residues. The V and J ends lost 6 bases and 5 bases respectively, with 12 bases between them. Full variable domain (outside the CDR3, taken from reference TRBV5-5 and TRBJ2-1): DAGVTQSPTHLIKTRGQQVTLRCSPISGHKSVSWYQQVLGQGPQFIFQYYEKEERGRGNFPDRFSARQFPNYSSELNVNALLLGDSALYLCASILWGDNEQFFGPGTRLTVL.

This sequence joins TRBV6-2 or TRBV6-3 and TRBJ1-2; D is possibly TRBD1 (5 bases). V was shortened by 5 bases and J by 2 bases, with 12 bases between the two germline ends. CDR1 and CDR2 from the germline V gene are MNHEY and SVGEGT. The CDR3 totals 14 residues. The CDR3 region is CASSHRGENYGYTF. The CDR3 nucleotides read TGTGCCAGCAGTCACCGGGGGGAGAACTATGGCTACACCTTC.

This clonotype was counted between two and nine times. The CDR3, as DNA: TGTGCCAGCAGTTTAGCGGCTAGCGGAACCACAGATACGCAGTATTTT. This translates into CASSLAASGTTDTQYF. The V and J genes are TRBV27 and TRBJ2-3; 7 bases are a match to TRBD2. CDR3 length: 16 amino acids. Germline CDR1 is MNHEY and CDR2 is SMNVEV (reference sequence). The junction had 7 bases not matched to a gene; V was cut back by 2 bases and J by 2 bases.

The chain has TRBV5-4 and TRBJ2-7; perhaps D is TRBD1 or TRBD2 (5 bases each). With 4 bases removed from V and 7 bases from J, the gap between germline ends came to 15 bases. The length of the CDR3 is 13 residues. Germline V lookup: CDR1 SGHNT, CDR2 YYREEE (reference sequence). The CDR3 bases are TGTGCCAGCAGCCCGGGGCCCTCTGGGGAGCAGTACGTC. The encoded protein is CASSPGPSGEQYV.

This clonotype was detected only a few times. The rearrangement uses TRBV6-8 and TRBJ2-3; D not resolved. V was shortened by 3 bases and J by 6 bases, with 13 bases between the two germline ends. Germline CDR1 is MNHGY and CDR2 is SAAAGT. CDR3 length equals 14 residues. CDR3 protein: CASSYRIGYDTQYF. CDR3 bases: TGTGCCAGCAGTTATCGGATAGGTTACGATACGCAGTATTTT.

This clonotype was seen many times. This chain joins TRBV19 and TRBJ2-3, with 11 bases matching TRBD2. Per germline, CDR1 LNHDA and CDR2 SQIVND (reference sequence). V lost 9 bases and J lost 5; bases outside the gene matches: 13. The CDR3 consists of 16 residues. The CDR3, as DNA: TGTGCCAGCAAAAAGCTTAGCGGGGGGGCGGAAGATACGCAGTATTTT. Its protein is CASKKLSGGAEDTQYF.

This clonotype was counted only a few times. The chain employs TRBV20-1 and TRBJ2-7, with 12 positions matching TRBD1. V shed 6 bases and J 4 bases; nucleotides not matched to a gene: 13. Germline V gene sequence: CDR1 DFQATT, CDR2 SNEGSKA (reference sequence). The CDR3 has 16 amino acids. CDR3 nucleotides: TGCAGTGCCCCTGGGACAGGGGGCTCTCTCGAGTACGAGCAGTACTTC. Protein product: CSAPGTGGSLEYEQYF.

This sequence joins TRBV28 and TRBJ2-1, with D possibly being TRBD2 (5 bases). Germline V CDR1 and CDR2: MDHEN, SYDVKM. The CDR3 sequence is 16 residues long. Trimming took 2 bases from V and 4 from J, leaving 15 bases between them. The CDR3 DNA is TGTGCCAGCAGTTTAGGTGGGCGGCCGGGGTACAATGAGCAGTTCTTC. As protein: CASSLGGRPGYNEQFF.

The chain has TRBV24-1 and TRBJ1-5, with D maybe TRBD1 (5 bases). CDR1 KGHDR and CDR2 SFDVKD come from the germline V gene. Deletions cut 9 bases from V and 5 bases from J, with 13 bases between. CDR3 length equals 13 residues. CDR3 nucleotides: TGTGCCACCGGTACACGGGACTATCAGCCCCAGCATTTT. This gives the protein CATGTRDYQPQHF.

Details on this clonotype: A read error may account for a junction end that differs from germline. The gene calls are TRBV7-9 and TRBJ2-7, with D possibly TRBD1 on 5 matching bases. This CDR3 comprises 11 residues. The germline V gene encodes CDR1 SEHNR and CDR2 FQNEAQ (reference sequence). The CDR3 DNA is TGTGCCAGCAGCTTAGGGCAGGGCGCGGACTTC. It specifies CASSLGQGADF.

This clonotype was picked up one time. This sequence joins TRBV15 and TRBJ2-1; unclear D gene. CDR1 is LNHNV and CDR2 is YYDKDF in the germline V gene (reference sequence). The CDR3 has 15 residues. Trimming removed 4 bases at V and 0 bases at J, with 10 bases between. CDR3 loop: CATSTTPSSYNEQFF. In nucleotides, the CDR3 is TGTGCCACCAGCACGACTCCGAGCTCCTACAATGAGCAGTTCTTC.

The table lists this clonotype with many counts. This rearrangement joins TRBV7-9 to TRBJ1-3; D remains unclear. Trimming took off 2 bases at V and 0 bases at J, with 2 bases between the two ends. Looked up from germline, CDR1 is SEHNR and CDR2 is FQNEAQ (reference sequence). This CDR3 comprises 13 residues. CDR3 region: CASSLISGNTIYF. The CDR3 DNA reads TGTGCCAGCAGCTTAATCTCTGGAAACACCATATATTTT.

The gene calls are TRBV19 and TRBJ2-1, with D unclear. Germline V gene sequence: CDR1 LNHDA, CDR2 SQIVND (reference sequence). This CDR3 is 13 amino acids long. The V and J ends lost 3 bases and 9 bases respectively, with 12 bases between them. The CDR3 DNA follows: TGTGCCAGTAGTATGGGTACAGTCAGTGAGCAGTTCTTC. Translating it yields CASSMGTVSEQFF.

This clonotype was counted between two and nine times. The chain recombines TRBV6-2 or TRBV6-3 with TRBJ2-1, with unresolved D. CDR1 and CDR2 (germline): MNHEY, SVGEGT. The V and J ends lost 0 bases and 9 bases respectively, with 12 bases between them. The CDR3 covers 14 residues. This CDR3 is CASSYSGFRTEQFF. CDR3 nucleotide sequence: TGTGCCAGCAGTTACTCGGGCTTTCGTACTGAGCAGTTCTTC.

This clonotype was seen a few times. The genes are TRBV10-3 and TRBJ1-5; possible D gene TRBD1, 5 bases. Germline V gene lookup returns CDR1 ENHRY and CDR2 SYGVKD. CDR3 size: 15 residues. Trimming took off 3 bases at V and 0 bases at J, with 9 bases between the two ends. CDR3 protein: CAISDDSYSNQPQHF. CDR3 nucleotides: TGTGCCATCAGTGACGACAGTTATAGCAATCAGCCCCAGCATTTT.